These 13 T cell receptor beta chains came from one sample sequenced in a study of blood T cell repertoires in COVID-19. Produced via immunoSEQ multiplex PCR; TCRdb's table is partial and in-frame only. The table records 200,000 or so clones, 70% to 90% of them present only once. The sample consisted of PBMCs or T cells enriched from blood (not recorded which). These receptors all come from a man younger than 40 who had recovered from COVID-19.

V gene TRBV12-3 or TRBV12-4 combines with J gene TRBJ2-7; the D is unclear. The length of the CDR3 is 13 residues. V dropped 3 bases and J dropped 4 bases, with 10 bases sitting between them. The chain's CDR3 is CASSFLTEYEQYF. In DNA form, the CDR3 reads TGTGCCAGCAGTTTCCTGACGGAGTACGAGCAGTACTTC.

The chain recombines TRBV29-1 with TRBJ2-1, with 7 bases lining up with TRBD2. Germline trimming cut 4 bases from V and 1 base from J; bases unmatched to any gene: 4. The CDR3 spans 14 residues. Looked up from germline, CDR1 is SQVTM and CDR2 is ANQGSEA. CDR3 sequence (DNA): TGCAGCGTTGTAAGGCGGGAGTCCTACAATGAGCAGTTCTTC. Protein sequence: CSVVRRESYNEQFF.

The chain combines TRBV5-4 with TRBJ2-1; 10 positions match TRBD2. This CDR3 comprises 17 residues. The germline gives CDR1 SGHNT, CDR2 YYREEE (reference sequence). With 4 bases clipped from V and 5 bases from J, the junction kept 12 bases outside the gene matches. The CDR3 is CASSTPTSGVLHNEQFF. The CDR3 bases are TGTGCCAGCAGCACCCCAACTAGCGGGGTACTGCACAATGAGCAGTTCTTC. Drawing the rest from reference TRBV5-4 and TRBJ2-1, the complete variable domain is ETGVTQSPTHLIKTRGQQVTLRCSSQSGHNTVSWYQQALGQGPQFIFQYYREEENGRGNFPPRFSGLQFPNYSSELNVNALELDDSALYLCASSTPTSGVLHNEQFFGPGTRLTVL.

The CDR3 sequence: CASRWDNSYEQYF. The DNA for the CDR3 is TGTGCCAGCAGGTGGGACAACTCCTACGAGCAGTACTTC. This chain links TRBV6-5 with TRBJ2-7, with D possibly being TRBD1 (6 bases). The CDR3 is 13 residues long. The V end was cut by 6 bases, the J end by 0 bases, with 9 bases between. Germline CDR1 MNHEY, CDR2 SVGAGI.

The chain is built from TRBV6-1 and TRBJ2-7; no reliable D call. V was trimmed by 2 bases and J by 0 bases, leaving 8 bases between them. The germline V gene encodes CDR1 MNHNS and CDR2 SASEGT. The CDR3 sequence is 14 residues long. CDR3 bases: TGTGCCAGCAGTGAATACAGAAACTCCTACGAGCAGTACTTC. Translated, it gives CASSEYRNSYEQYF.

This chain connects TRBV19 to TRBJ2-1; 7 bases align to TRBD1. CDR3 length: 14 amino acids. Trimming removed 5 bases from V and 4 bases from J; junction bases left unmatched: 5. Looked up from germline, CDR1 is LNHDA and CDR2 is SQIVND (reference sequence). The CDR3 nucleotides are TGTGCCAGTAGTTTGGACAGGTATTACAATGAGCAGTTCTTC. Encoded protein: CASSLDRYYNEQFF.

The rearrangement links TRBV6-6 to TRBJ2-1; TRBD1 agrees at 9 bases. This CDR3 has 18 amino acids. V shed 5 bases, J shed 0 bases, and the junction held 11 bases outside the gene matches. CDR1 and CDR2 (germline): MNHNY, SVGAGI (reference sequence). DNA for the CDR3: TGTGCCAGCAGTCGACAGGGGGTTTCACCTTTCTCCTACAATGAGCAGTTCTTC. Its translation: CASSRQGVSPFSYNEQFF.

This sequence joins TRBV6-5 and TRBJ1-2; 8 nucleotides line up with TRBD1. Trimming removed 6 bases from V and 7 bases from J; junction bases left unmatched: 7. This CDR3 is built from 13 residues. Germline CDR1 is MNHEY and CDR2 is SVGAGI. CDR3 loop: CASRSGQGGGYTF. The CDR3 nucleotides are TGTGCCAGCAGATCTGGACAGGGTGGTGGCTACACCTTC.

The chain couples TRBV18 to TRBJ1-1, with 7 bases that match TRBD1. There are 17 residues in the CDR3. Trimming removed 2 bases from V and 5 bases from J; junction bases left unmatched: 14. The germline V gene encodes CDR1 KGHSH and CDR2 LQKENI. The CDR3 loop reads CASSPRTGAYWETEAFF. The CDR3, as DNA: TGTGCCAGCTCACCAAGGACAGGAGCCTATTGGGAAACTGAAGCTTTCTTT.

The CDR3 DNA reads as TGTGCCAGCAGCACCCGGACTTGGCGGAGCTCCTACAATGAGCAGTTCTTC. Protein: CASSTRTWRSSYNEQFF. The chain recombines TRBV21-1 with TRBJ2-1; the table gives TRBD2 as D, unverified against the DNA. TRBV21-1 is assigned pseudogene status. This CDR3 region has 17 residues.

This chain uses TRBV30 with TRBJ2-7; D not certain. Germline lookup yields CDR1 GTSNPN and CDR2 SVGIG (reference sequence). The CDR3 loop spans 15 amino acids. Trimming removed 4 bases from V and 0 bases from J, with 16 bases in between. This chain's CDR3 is CAWNRFTASSYEQYF. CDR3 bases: TGTGCCTGGAACCGATTCACTGCAAGCTCCTACGAGCAGTACTTC. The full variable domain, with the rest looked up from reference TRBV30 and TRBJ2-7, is SQTIHQWPATLVQPVGSPLSLECTVEGTSNPNLYWYRQAAGRGLQLLFYSVGIGQISSEVPQNLSASRPQDRQFILSSKKLLLSDSGFYLCAWNRFTASSYEQYFGPGTRLTVT.

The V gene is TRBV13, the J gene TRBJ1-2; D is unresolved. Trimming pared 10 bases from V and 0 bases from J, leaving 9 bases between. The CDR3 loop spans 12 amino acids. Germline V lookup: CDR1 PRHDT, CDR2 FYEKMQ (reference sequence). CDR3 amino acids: CATGRSNYGYTF. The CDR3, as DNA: TGTGCCACCGGGAGATCTAACTATGGCTACACCTTC. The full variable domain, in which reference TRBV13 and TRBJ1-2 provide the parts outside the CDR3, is AAGVIQSPRHLIKEKRETATLKCYPIPRHDTVYWYQQGPGQDPQFLISFYEKMQSDKGSIPDRFSAQQFSDYHSELNMSSLELGDSALYFCATGRSNYGYTFGSGTRLTVV.

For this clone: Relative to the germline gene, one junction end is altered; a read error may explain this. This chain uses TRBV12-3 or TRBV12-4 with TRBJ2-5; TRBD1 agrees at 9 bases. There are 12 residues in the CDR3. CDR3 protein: CASSFPGQGRNF. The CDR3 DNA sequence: TGTGCCAGCAGTTTTCCGGGACAGGGTAGAAACTTC.